The T cell receptor (beta chain) described here comes from a study of T cell repertoires in cytomegalovirus infection. Study-level information: Both a matching HLA type and CMV infection were indicated by public TCR beta signatures. Study results and limitations: Clonotype analysis showed dominance of the ex vivo response by HLA-C-restricted CMV-specific TCR beta clonotypes.

This clonotype was seen more than once but under ten times. Its antigen is still unknown. TCRdb reprocessed the reads via MiXCR and lists one record per CDR3 protein. The sample includes 210,000 or so distinct CDR3 sequences, 5% to 8.5% of them seen just once. V lost 0 bases and J 5 bases, leaving 9 bases between the germline ends. Germline V CDR1 and CDR2: SGDLS, YYNGEE. CDR3 length: 15 residues. The source material was PBMCs. V and J are TRBV9 and TRBJ2-6; no clear D gene. The sequence came from a human donor in good health (CMV status not recorded). Some clones in this sample may be carry-over from other donors' samples. Here the CDR3 reads CASSVGELWANVLTF. The CDR3 nucleotides read TGTGCCAGCAGCGTAGGGGAACTATGGGCCAACGTCCTGACTTTC. The full variable domain, rest sourced from reference TRBV9 and TRBJ2-6, is DSGVTQTPKHLITATGQRVTLRCSPRSGDLSVYWYQQSLDQGLQFLIQYYNGEERAKGNILERFSAQQFPDLHSELNLSSLELGDSALYFCASSVGELWANVLTFGAGSRLTVL.